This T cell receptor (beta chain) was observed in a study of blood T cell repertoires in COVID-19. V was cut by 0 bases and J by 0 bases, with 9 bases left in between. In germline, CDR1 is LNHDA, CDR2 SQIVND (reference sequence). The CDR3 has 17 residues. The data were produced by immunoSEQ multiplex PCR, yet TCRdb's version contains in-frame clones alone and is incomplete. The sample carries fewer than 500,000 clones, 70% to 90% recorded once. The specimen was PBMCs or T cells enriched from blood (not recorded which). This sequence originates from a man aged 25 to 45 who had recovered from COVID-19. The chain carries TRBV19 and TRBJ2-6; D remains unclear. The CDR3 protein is CASSIERSSSGANVLTF. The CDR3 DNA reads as TGTGCCAGTAGTATAGAAAGGAGTTCCTCTGGGGCCAACGTCCTGACTTTC.